The clone carrying this T cell receptor (beta chain) has just one count. Its target is not known. Germline is not matched at one junction end, which may reflect a read error. The length of the CDR3 is 15 residues. Germline V lookup: CDR1 SNHLY, CDR2 FYNNEI. This record belongs to a study of T cell repertoires in cytomegalovirus infection. Study information: HLA-C-restricted CMV epitopes, recently identified, and well-studied HLA-B-restricted ones were used by the study. A matching HLA type, together with CMV infection, was signaled by public TCR beta signatures. Study conclusions and caveats: Individuals carrying CMV plus the relevant HLA were identified by cumulative frequency of public TCR beta families. It was HLA-C-restricted CMV-specific TCR beta clonotypes that dominated the response ex vivo.

MiXCR, run by TCRdb on the reads, gives a single entry per CDR3 protein. The repertoire has fewer than 1,000,000 distinct CDR3 sequences, around 32% of them found once; the top ten carry roughly 13%. This chain links TRBV2 with TRBJ2-5; 8 bases match TRBD2. The sequence was obtained from a human donor in good health (CMV status not recorded). Some clones in this sample may be carry-over from other donors' samples. The sample in question was cultured CD8+ T cells from PBMCs, obtained from culture after CMV antigen stimulation. The CDR3 DNA reads as TGTGCCAGCAGTGAAAAACCGGGGGGGTTAGAGACCCAGTGCTTC. Amino acids: CASSEKPGGLETQCF.